Following are 30 T cell receptor beta chains from one sample sequenced in a study of beta chain features in type 1 diabetes. Regarding the study as a whole: Type 1 diabetes patients had TCRB CDR3s that were shorter (moderately but significantly so) in all four CD4+ subsets.

Reverse transcribing all isolated RNA meant expressed TCRB transcripts were sequenced. Here immunoSEQ multiplex PCR was the method, and the copy in TCRdb shows in-frame clones only, minus some. The table shows 600,000 to 700,000 clones, with roughly an eighth occurring only once. For these receptors, no antigen is known. Sequencing input: naive CD4+ T cells from blood. These receptors originate from a man aged 18-30 years with type 1 diabetes.

This clone has just a few counts. This chain connects TRBV2 to TRBJ1-2; 9 bases match TRBD1. V lost 4 bases and J lost 2; bases outside the gene matches: 5. Germline lookup yields CDR1 SNHLY and CDR2 FYNNEI. The CDR3 runs 15 residues. The CDR3 DNA follows: TGTGCCAGCAGTGGGACAGGGGTGGGAAACTATGGCTACACCTTC. Translating it yields CASSGTGVGNYGYTF. Full variable domain (rest looked up from reference TRBV2 and TRBJ1-2): EPEVTQTPSHQVTQMGQEVILRCVPISNHLYFYWYRQILGQKVEFLVSFYNNEISEKSEIFDDQFSVERPDGSNFTLKIRSTKLEDSAMYFCASSGTGVGNYGYTFGSGTRLTVV.

The chain links TRBV30 to TRBJ2-3, with D possibly being TRBD1 (6 bases). The germline V and J ends were trimmed by 0 bases and 1 base, with 11 bases remaining between them. CDR1 is GTSNPN, CDR2 SVGIG, per germline (reference sequence). The CDR3 totals 15 residues. This CDR3 is CAWSVLGARTDTQYF. CDR3 in DNA: TGTGCCTGGAGTGTACTGGGGGCCCGCACAGATACGCAGTATTTT.

This clone appeared a few times. V usage is TRBV6-1 and J usage is TRBJ2-5; the D gene could be TRBD1 or TRBD2 (5 bases each). There are 12 residues in the CDR3. V was clipped by 7 bases and J by 2 bases, with 8 bases between them. Germline V lookup: CDR1 MNHNS, CDR2 SASEGT. The CDR3, as DNA: TGTGCCAGCACCTGGGGGCAAGAGACCCAGTACTTC. Amino acid sequence: CASTWGQETQYF.

The chain links TRBV5-4 to TRBJ2-2; D uncertain. The CDR3 sequence is 14 residues long. Germline lookup yields CDR1 SGHNT and CDR2 YYREEE (reference sequence). V gave up 1 base and J gave up 1 base, with 5 bases separating them. The CDR3, as DNA: TGTGCCAGCAGCTTGTCAGAGAACACCGGGGAGCTGTTTTTT. Its protein is CASSLSENTGELFF.

This clone was seen a few times. The chain is built from TRBV29-1 and TRBJ1-2; the D is unclear. Per germline, CDR1 SQVTM and CDR2 ANQGSEA. Deletions cut 4 bases from V and 6 bases from J, with 9 bases between. CDR3 length equals 11 residues. This CDR3 is CSVGQNNGYTF. As DNA, the CDR3 is TGCAGCGTTGGTCAGAATAATGGCTACACCTTC.

This clone occurred a few times. V and J are TRBV27 and TRBJ2-1; TRBD1 aligns across 9 bases. Germline V CDR1 and CDR2: MNHEY, SMNVEV (reference sequence). V dropped 3 bases and J dropped 6; count of bases not matched to a gene: 6. This CDR3 region has 15 residues. CDR3 protein: CASSFPGTGSNEQFF. CDR3 DNA: TGTGCCAGCAGTTTCCCCGGGACAGGGAGCAATGAGCAGTTCTTC.

This clone was found a few times. This chain uses TRBV6-6 with TRBJ1-2, with D perhaps TRBD1 (6 bases). This CDR3 has 13 residues. Germline V gene lookup returns CDR1 MNHNY and CDR2 SVGAGI (reference sequence). The germline V and J ends were trimmed by 8 bases and 5 bases, with 15 bases remaining between them. The chain's CDR3 is CASARDKYYGYTF. Here the CDR3 DNA reads TGTGCCAGCGCTCGGGACAAGTATTATGGCTACACCTTC.

V gene TRBV6-4 combines with J gene TRBJ1-5; possibly TRBD1 for D (5 bases). CDR3 size: 13 residues. Looked up from germline, CDR1 is MRHNA and CDR2 is SNTAGT. V gave up 3 bases and J gave up 2 bases, with 5 bases separating them. In DNA, the CDR3 is TGTGCCAGCAGTGAACAGGGCAATCAGCCCCAGCATTTT. Its protein is CASSEQGNQPQHF.

This clone occurred a few times. The chain has TRBV6-5 and TRBJ1-5, with TRBD1 matching over 7 bases. The CDR3 extends over 14 amino acids. Unmatched junction bases numbered 7, after V lost 6 bases and J lost 5 bases. The germline V gene encodes CDR1 MNHEY and CDR2 SVGAGI. CDR3 amino acids: CASRPTGVDQPQHF. DNA of the CDR3: TGTGCCAGCAGGCCTACAGGGGTAGATCAGCCCCAGCATTTT.

The chain employs TRBV5-1 and TRBJ1-1; TRBD1 matches 7 bases. CDR1 SGHRS and CDR2 YFSETQ come from the germline V gene. The CDR3 extends over 15 amino acids. Losses at the gene ends were 4 bases for V and 2 bases for J; bases not matched to a gene: 8. The CDR3 DNA follows: TGCGCCAGCAGCCCGCCCAGGGGGACCAACACTGAAGCTTTCTTT. It specifies CASSPPRGTNTEAFF. The complete variable domain, with remaining parts taken from reference TRBV5-1 and TRBJ1-1, reads KAGVTQTPRYLIKTRGQQVTLSCSPISGHRSVSWYQQTPGQGLQFLFEYFSETQRNKGNFPGRFSGRQFSNSRSEMNVSTLELGDSALYLCASSPPRGTNTEAFFGQGTRLTVV.

The V call is TRBV6-5, the J call TRBJ1-2; 7 bases fit TRBD1. The J segment lost 4 bases and the V segment lost 3 bases, leaving 5 bases of the junction unmatched. This CDR3 spans 14 amino acids. The germline V gene has CDR1 MNHEY and CDR2 SVGAGI. The CDR3 here is CASSYRTGSYGYTF. CDR3 nucleotides: TGTGCCAGCAGTTATAGGACAGGCAGCTATGGCTACACCTTC.

Many counts were recorded for this clone. This CDR3 is also generated by other DNA sequences in the sample. This rearrangement joins TRBV7-9 to TRBJ1-6; D gene unclear. This CDR3 comprises 11 residues. V was cut by 4 bases and J by 7 bases, with 2 bases left in between. Germline V gives CDR1 SEHNR, CDR2 FQNEAQ (reference sequence). As DNA, the CDR3 is TGTGCCAGCAGCTCCAATTCACCCCTCCACTTT. Protein: CASSSNSPLHF.

This clone has more than one count but fewer than ten. The chain has TRBV12-2 and TRBJ2-7; the D call of TRBD1 is as the table states it, not checked on the DNA. TRBV12-2 is a listed pseudogene. The CDR3 is 16 amino acids. CDR3 residues: CASPSAGTPTSYEQYF. The DNA of the CDR3 is TGTGCAAGTCCCTCAGCGGGGACACCTACCTCCTACGAGCAGTACTTC.

This clone was seen a handful of times. This chain uses TRBV18 with TRBJ1-2; D is ambiguous. Germline assignment: CDR1 KGHSH and CDR2 LQKENI. The CDR3 consists of 13 residues. V was shortened by 2 bases and J by 2 bases, with 6 bases between the two germline ends. CDR3 nucleotide sequence: TGTGCCAGCTCACCAGACGAAAACTATGGCTACACCTTC. It codes for CASSPDENYGYTF.

The chain couples TRBV25-1 to TRBJ2-1; TRBD1 matches at 8 bases. This CDR3 spans 12 amino acids. CDR1 MGHDK and CDR2 SYGVNS come from the germline V gene. The V and J ends lost 4 bases and 15 bases, in that order; junction bases with no gene match: 8. Written as DNA, the CDR3 is TGTGCCAGCAGTGGAACAGGGGGAAGAGGGTTCTTC. Its translation: CASSGTGGRGFF.

This rearrangement joins TRBV15 to TRBJ2-5; no clear D gene. Trimming pared 0 bases from V and 5 bases from J, leaving 13 bases between. The CDR3 covers 15 residues. CDR1 LNHNV and CDR2 YYDKDF come from the germline V gene (reference sequence). The CDR3 protein is CATSRDPGPGETQYF. The CDR3 DNA follows: TGTGCCACCAGCAGAGATCCGGGCCCTGGGGAGACCCAGTACTTC.

The sample holds a few counts of this clone. The sample has other DNA sequences that encode this CDR3 too. The chain couples TRBV9 to TRBJ2-3; D not resolved. The CDR3 extends over 11 amino acids. V gave up 4 bases and J gave up 4 bases, with 4 bases separating them. Germline V lookup: CDR1 SGDLS, CDR2 YYNGEE. DNA of the CDR3: TGTGCCAGCAGCCTGGCAGATACGCAGTATTTT. It encodes CASSLADTQYF.

This clone was seen a few times. The chain recombines TRBV7-9 with TRBJ1-4; D not certain. CDR1 SEHNR and CDR2 FQNEAQ come from the germline V gene (reference sequence). The V end lost 10 bases, the J end lost 7 bases, and 4 bases lay between the germline ends. The CDR3 sequence is 9 residues long. CDR3 nucleotide sequence: TGTGCCACCAGTGAAAAACTGTTTTTT. It yields the protein CATSEKLFF.

There are a few counts of this clone. V gene TRBV30 combines with J gene TRBJ2-7; D is tentatively TRBD1 or TRBD2 (5 bases each). V was clipped by 1 base and J by 4 bases, with 17 bases between them. CDR1 and CDR2 (germline): GTSNPN, SVGIG (reference sequence). The CDR3 has 15 residues. The CDR3 protein is CAWSGGRDPGYEQYF. CDR3 coding DNA: TGTGCCTGGAGTGGGGGCCGGGACCCGGGGTACGAGCAGTACTTC.

The chain carries TRBV19 and TRBJ1-1; D gene unclear. CDR1 LNHDA and CDR2 SQIVND come from the germline V gene (reference sequence). The CDR3 contains 13 residues. Trimming left V 0 bases short and J 6 bases short, with 8 bases between. The CDR3 protein is CASSIDRKSEAFF. In DNA form, the CDR3 reads TGTGCCAGTAGTATAGACCGAAAGTCTGAAGCTTTCTTT.

The CDR3 DNA is TGTGCCAGCAGACGAGACAGCAACACCGGGGAGCTGTTTTTT. Protein product: CASRRDSNTGELFF. The V and J genes are TRBV6-4 and TRBJ2-2; maybe TRBD1 (5 bases). Trimming cost V 6 bases and J 2 bases, with 10 bases left between them. This CDR3 comprises 14 residues. The germline CDR1 and CDR2 sequences are MRHNA and SNTAGT.

V usage is TRBV28 and J usage is TRBJ2-5, with 7 positions matching TRBD1. V dropped 4 bases and J dropped 2; count of bases not matched to a gene: 1. CDR3 length: 13 residues. CDR1 and CDR2 (germline): MDHEN, SYDVKM. The DNA of the CDR3 is TGTGCCAGCAGTTCGGGACAGCAAGAGACCCAGTACTTC. Protein: CASSSGQQETQYF.

This clone occurred a few times. V usage is TRBV7-9 and J usage is TRBJ2-1; unclear D gene. V lost 2 bases to trimming and J lost 5 bases, with 4 bases between them. Germline V gene lookup returns CDR1 SEHNR and CDR2 FQNEAQ (reference sequence). This CDR3 has 12 amino acids. CDR3 sequence reads: CASSLFDNEQFF. CDR3 nucleotides: TGTGCCAGCAGCTTATTTGACAATGAGCAGTTCTTC. The variable domain in full, completed from reference TRBV7-9 and TRBJ2-1, reads DTGVSQNPRHKITKRGQNVTFRCDPISEHNRLYWYRQTLGQGPEFLTYFQNEAQLEKSRLLSDRFSAERPKGSFSTLEIQRTEQGDSAMYLCASSLFDNEQFFGPGTRLTVL.

This clone is a singleton in its sample. This sequence joins TRBV14 and TRBJ2-5; D remains unclear. Germline V gene lookup returns CDR1 SGHDN and CDR2 FVKESK. The CDR3 extends over 13 amino acids. V lost 4 bases and J 3 bases, leaving 9 bases between the germline ends. The CDR3 DNA is TGTGCCAGCAGCCCCTGGGCCGAAGAGACCCAGTACTTC. It specifies CASSPWAEETQYF.

Only a few counts were recorded for this clone. V usage is TRBV21-1 and J usage is TRBJ2-6; TRBD2, the D gene given by the table, was not confirmed from the DNA. TRBV21-1 has pseudogene status. The CDR3 length is 16 residues. CDR3 amino acids: CASSTAGTSRANVLTF. The CDR3 nucleotides are TGTGCCAGCAGCACTGCGGGGACCTCCAGGGCCAACGTCCTGACTTTC.

V usage is TRBV28 and J usage is TRBJ1-1; D is undetermined. The germline CDR1 and CDR2 sequences are MDHEN and SYDVKM. The length of the CDR3 is 12 residues. V lost 7 bases to trimming and J lost 5 bases, with 11 bases between them. The CDR3 spells CASKERGTEAFF. CDR3 DNA: TGTGCCAGCAAGGAGCGTGGGACTGAAGCTTTCTTT. Full variable domain (rest looked up from reference TRBV28 and TRBJ1-1): DVKVTQSSRYLVKRTGEKVFLECVQDMDHENMFWYRQDPGLGLRLIYFSYDVKMKEKGDIPEGYSVSREKKERFSLILESASTNQTSMYLCASKERGTEAFFGQGTRLTVV.

This clone was observed a handful of times. This sequence joins TRBV7-9 and TRBJ2-5; tentative D call: TRBD1 (5 bases). Germline V gene data show CDR1 as SEHNR and CDR2 as FQNEAQ (reference sequence). CDR3 length equals 15 residues. V was clipped by 0 bases and J by 2 bases, with 10 bases between them. This chain's CDR3 is CASSLAGHGQETQYF. CDR3 DNA sequence: TGTGCCAGCAGCTTAGCGGGGCACGGACAAGAGACCCAGTACTTC. The entire variable domain, with the rest obtained from reference TRBV7-9 and TRBJ2-5, is as follows: DTGVSQNPRHKITKRGQNVTFRCDPISEHNRLYWYRQTLGQGPEFLTYFQNEAQLEKSRLLSDRFSAERPKGSFSTLEIQRTEQGDSAMYLCASSLAGHGQETQYFGPGTRLLVL.

This clone appeared a few times. The V gene is TRBV14, the J gene TRBJ1-2; the D is unclear. The V end was cut by 0 bases, the J end by 4 bases, with 12 bases between. The CDR3 runs to 15 residues. Germline V gene data show CDR1 as SGHDN and CDR2 as FVKESK. CDR3 amino acids: CASSQDPTRAYGYTF. The CDR3 region has the DNA TGTGCCAGCAGCCAAGACCCAACTCGGGCCTATGGCTACACCTTC.

V gene TRBV30 combines with J gene TRBJ2-1; the D is unclear. Germline CDR1 reads GTSNPN; CDR2 reads SVGIG (reference sequence). The CDR3 extends over 13 amino acids. The germline V and J ends were trimmed by 0 bases and 8 bases, with 11 bases remaining between them. The CDR3 sequence is CAWSVGSRDEQFF. The DNA for the CDR3 is TGTGCCTGGAGTGTGGGCAGCCGGGATGAGCAGTTCTTC.

This sequence joins TRBV10-3 and TRBJ2-1; 8 positions agree with TRBD1. V lost 6 bases to trimming and J lost 12 bases; unmatched junction nucleotides: 13. The CDR3 runs 14 residues. The germline CDR1 and CDR2 sequences are ENHRY and SYGVKD. CDR3 amino acids: CAISLNGQGGGQFF. CDR3 in DNA: TGTGCCATCAGCCTTAATGGACAGGGAGGAGGGCAGTTCTTC.